This T cell receptor (beta chain) is drawn from a study of blood T cell repertoires in COVID-19. The table came from immunoSEQ multiplex PCR; TCRdb's copy has only in-frame clones and leaves some out. The data hold 150,000 to 200,000 clones, with approximately 83% observed a single time. V was trimmed by 5 bases and J by 6 bases, leaving 12 bases between them. The CDR3 extends over 13 amino acids. This receptor was obtained from a man aged 55 to 69 with acute or convalescent COVID-19. Sequences were obtained from peripheral blood. The chain is built from TRBV12-3 or TRBV12-4 and TRBJ2-3, with D uncertain. CDR3 protein: CASSPGNSDTQYF. Written as DNA, the CDR3 is TGTGCCAGCAGTCCAGGCAACTCGGATACGCAGTATTTT.